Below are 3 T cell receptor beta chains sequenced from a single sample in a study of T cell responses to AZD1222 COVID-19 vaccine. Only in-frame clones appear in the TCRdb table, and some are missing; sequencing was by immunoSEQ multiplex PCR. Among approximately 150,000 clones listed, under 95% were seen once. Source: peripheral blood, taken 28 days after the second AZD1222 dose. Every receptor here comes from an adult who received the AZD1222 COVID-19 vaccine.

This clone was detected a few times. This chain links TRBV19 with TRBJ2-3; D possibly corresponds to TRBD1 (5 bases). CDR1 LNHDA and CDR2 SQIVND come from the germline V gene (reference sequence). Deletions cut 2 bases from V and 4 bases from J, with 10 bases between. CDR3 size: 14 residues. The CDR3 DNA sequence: TGTGCCAGTAGTATACAGGGTAGATCAGATACGCAGTATTTT. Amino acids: CASSIQGRSDTQYF.

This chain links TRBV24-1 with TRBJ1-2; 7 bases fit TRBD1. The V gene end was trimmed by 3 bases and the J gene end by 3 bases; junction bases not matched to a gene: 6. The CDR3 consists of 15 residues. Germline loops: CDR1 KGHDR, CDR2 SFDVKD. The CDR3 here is CATSDRRGRYYGYTF. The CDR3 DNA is TGTGCCACCAGTGATCGGAGGGGGCGGTACTATGGCTACACCTTC.

In DNA form, the CDR3 reads TGTGCCAGCAGCGGGACGGCCTATGAAAAACTGTTTTTT. This translates into CASSGTAYEKLFF. V gene TRBV6-5 combines with J gene TRBJ1-4, with D perhaps TRBD1 (5 bases). The CDR3 extends over 13 amino acids. Trimming took off 6 bases at V and 6 bases at J, with 11 bases between the two ends. Germline CDR1 reads MNHEY; CDR2 reads SVGAGI.